Given below is one T cell receptor (beta chain) in context. This CDR3 region has 19 residues. Germline CDR1 reads MDHEN; CDR2 reads SYDVKM. Trimming removed 3 bases from V and 0 bases from J; junction bases left unmatched: 17. Measured with immunoSEQ multiplex PCR; TCRdb has only the in-frame clones, and not every one. The sample carries around 220,000 clones, about 90% recorded once. The sample belongs to a study of blood T cell repertoires in COVID-19. Study overall: The cDNA or gDNA used as material had been derived from T cells, B-cell-depleted T cells, or PBMCs.

The V and J genes are TRBV28 and TRBJ2-7, with TRBD1 identical over 7 bases. The receptor was isolated from a man aged 18-30 years with active or convalescent COVID-19. Specimen: peripheral blood. CDR3 loop: CASSFRTGDYYLSSYEQYF. The CDR3 nucleotides are TGTGCCAGCAGTTTTCGAACAGGGGATTACTACCTTAGCTCCTACGAGCAGTACTTC.